Each of the 5 T cell receptor beta chains below was sequenced from the same sample in a study of blood T cell repertoires in COVID-19. Data came from immunoSEQ multiplex PCR; TCRdb stores just in-frame clones and leaves some out. The repertoire holds about 180,000 clones, with approximately 86% as singletons. Sequenced: peripheral blood. Source of these receptors: a man between 50 and 59 years old with active or convalescent COVID-19.

This clone was counted once. The genes are TRBV5-6 and TRBJ2-2; 8 bases map to TRBD2. Germline V gene data show CDR1 as SGHDT and CDR2 as YYEEEE. V gave up 4 bases and J gave up 3 bases; unmatched junction bases: 11. The CDR3 is 17 amino acids. The CDR3 region is CASSPPGGMEDTGELFF. CDR3 in DNA: TGTGCCAGCAGCCCCCCGGGGGGGATGGAGGACACCGGGGAGCTGTTTTTT.

The J gene is TRBJ2-7, the V gene TRBV5-4; the match to TRBD1 covers 10 bases. The germline V gene encodes CDR1 SGHNT and CDR2 YYREEE (reference sequence). The CDR3 extends over 15 amino acids. J gave up 4 bases and V 0 bases, and 4 bases lay outside the gene matches. DNA for the CDR3: TGTGCCAGCAGCTTGGACGGACAGGGGGATTACGAGCAGTACTTC. Its protein product is CASSLDGQGDYEQYF.

The V call is TRBV5-5, the J call TRBJ1-1; TRBD1 matches at 9 bases. The CDR3 length is 16 residues. V was pared by 3 bases and J by 0 bases, with 6 bases of the junction left unmatched. Germline CDR1 is SGHKS and CDR2 is YYEKEE (reference sequence). The CDR3 sequence: CASSWGQGDMNTEAFF. The DNA of the CDR3 is TGTGCCAGCAGCTGGGGACAGGGAGACATGAACACTGAAGCTTTCTTT.

This clone was counted ten times or more. V and J are TRBV5-4 and TRBJ2-7; tentatively, D is TRBD2 (5 bases). V dropped 0 bases and J dropped 5 bases, with 12 bases sitting between them. The CDR3 consists of 14 residues. Germline assignment: CDR1 SGHNT and CDR2 YYREEE (reference sequence). CDR3 bases: TGTGCCAGCAGCTTGGAAAGCGGTGCCAACGAGCAGTACTTC. Translating gives CASSLESGANEQYF.

A single count supports this clone. This chain joins TRBV4-1 and TRBJ2-7, with TRBD2 matching 7 bases. The length of the CDR3 is 14 residues. Germline CDR1 reads MGHRA; CDR2 reads YSYEKL. V was pared by 3 bases and J by 2 bases, with 4 bases of the junction left unmatched. The CDR3 coding sequence is TGCGCCAGCAGCCACAGCGGGACCACCTACGAGCAGTACTTC. Translation: CASSHSGTTYEQYF.